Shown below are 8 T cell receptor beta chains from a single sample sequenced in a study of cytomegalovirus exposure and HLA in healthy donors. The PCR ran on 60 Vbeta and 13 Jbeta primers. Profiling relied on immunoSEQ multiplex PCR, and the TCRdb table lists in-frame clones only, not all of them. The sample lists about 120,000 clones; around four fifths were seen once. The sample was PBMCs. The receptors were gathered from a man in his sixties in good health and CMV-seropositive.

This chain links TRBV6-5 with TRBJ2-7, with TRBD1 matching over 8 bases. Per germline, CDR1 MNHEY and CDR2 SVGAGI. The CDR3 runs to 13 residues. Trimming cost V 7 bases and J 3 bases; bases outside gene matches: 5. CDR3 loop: CASNKQGVYEQYF. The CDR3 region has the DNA TGTGCCAGCAACAAACAGGGGGTCTACGAGCAGTACTTC.

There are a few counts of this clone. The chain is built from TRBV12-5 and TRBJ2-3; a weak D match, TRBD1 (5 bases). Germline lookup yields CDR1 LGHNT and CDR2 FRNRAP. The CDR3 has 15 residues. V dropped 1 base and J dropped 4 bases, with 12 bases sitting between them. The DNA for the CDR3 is TGTGCTAGTGGTTTGGGAGTCAGGGCCGCAGATACGCAGTATTTT. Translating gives CASGLGVRAADTQYF.

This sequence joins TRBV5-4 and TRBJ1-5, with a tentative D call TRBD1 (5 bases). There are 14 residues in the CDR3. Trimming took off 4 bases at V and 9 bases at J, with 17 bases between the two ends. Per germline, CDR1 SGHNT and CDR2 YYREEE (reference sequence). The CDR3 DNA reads TGTGCCAGCAGCCAGGGCGGGGATAATGGGCCCCAGCATTTT. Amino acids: CASSQGGDNGPQHF.

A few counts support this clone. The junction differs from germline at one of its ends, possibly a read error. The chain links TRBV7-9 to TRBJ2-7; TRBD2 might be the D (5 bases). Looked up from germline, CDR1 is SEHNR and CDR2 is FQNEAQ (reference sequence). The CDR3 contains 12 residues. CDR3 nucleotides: TGTTCCAGCAGCTCAGCTTGGACTCCTGTAGGCTTC. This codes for CSSSSAWTPVGF.

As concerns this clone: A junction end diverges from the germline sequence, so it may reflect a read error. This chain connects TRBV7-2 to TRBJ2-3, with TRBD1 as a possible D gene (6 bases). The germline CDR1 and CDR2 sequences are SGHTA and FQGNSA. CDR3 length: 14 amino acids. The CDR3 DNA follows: TGTGCCAGCAGCTATTGGGCCCAGACAGGTACGCAGTATTTT. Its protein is CASSYWAQTGTQYF.

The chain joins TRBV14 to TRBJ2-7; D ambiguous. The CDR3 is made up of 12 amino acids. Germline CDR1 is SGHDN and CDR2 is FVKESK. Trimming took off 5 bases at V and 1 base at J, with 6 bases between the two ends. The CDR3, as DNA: TGTGCCAGCAGCTCCGGGTCCTACGAGCAGTACTTC. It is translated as CASSSGSYEQYF. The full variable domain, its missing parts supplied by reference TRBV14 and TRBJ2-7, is EAGVTQFPSHSVIEKGQTVTLRCDPISGHDNLYWYRRVMGKEIKFLLHFVKESKQDESGMPNNRFLAERTGGTYSTLKVQPAELEDSGVYFCASSSGSYEQYFGPGTRLTVT.

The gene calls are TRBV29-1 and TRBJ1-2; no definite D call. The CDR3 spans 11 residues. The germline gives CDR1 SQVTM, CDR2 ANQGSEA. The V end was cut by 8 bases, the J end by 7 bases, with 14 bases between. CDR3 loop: CSPGLLGGYTF. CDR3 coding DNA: TGCAGCCCAGGACTGCTCGGTGGCTACACCTTC.

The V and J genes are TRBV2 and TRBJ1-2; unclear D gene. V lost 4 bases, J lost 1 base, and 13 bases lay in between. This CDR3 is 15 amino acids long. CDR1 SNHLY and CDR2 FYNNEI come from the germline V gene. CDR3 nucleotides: TGTGCCAGCAGTGGGACCCTCCGGGGTAACTATGGCTACACCTTC. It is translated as CASSGTLRGNYGYTF.